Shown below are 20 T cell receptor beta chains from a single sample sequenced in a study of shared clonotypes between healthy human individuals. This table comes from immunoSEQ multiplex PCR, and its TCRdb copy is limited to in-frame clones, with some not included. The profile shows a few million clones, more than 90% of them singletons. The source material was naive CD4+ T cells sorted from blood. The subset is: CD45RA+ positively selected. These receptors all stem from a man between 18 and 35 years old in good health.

DNA for the CDR3: TGTGCCAGCAGTTACTCGTGGGGCGCAAACACTGAAGCTTTCTTT. Protein product: CASSYSWGANTEAFF. The chain employs TRBV6-5 and TRBJ1-1; TRBD1 is a possible D gene (5 bases). The V end lost 0 bases, the J end lost 2 bases, and 10 bases lay between the germline ends. Germline loops: CDR1 MNHEY, CDR2 SVGAGI. The CDR3 has 15 amino acids.

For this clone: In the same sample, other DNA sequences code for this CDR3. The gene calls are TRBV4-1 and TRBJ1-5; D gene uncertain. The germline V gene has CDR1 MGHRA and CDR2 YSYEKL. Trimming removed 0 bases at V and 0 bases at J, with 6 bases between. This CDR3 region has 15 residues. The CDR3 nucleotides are TGCGCCAGCAGCCAAGAGCCTTATAGCAATCAGCCCCAGCATTTT. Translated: CASSQEPYSNQPQHF.

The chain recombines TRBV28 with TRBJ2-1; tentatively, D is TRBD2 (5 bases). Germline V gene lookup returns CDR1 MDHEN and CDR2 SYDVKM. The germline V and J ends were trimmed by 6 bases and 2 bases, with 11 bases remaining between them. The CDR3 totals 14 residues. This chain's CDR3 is CASRGAGTYNEQFF. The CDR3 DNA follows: TGTGCCAGCAGGGGAGCCGGTACCTACAATGAGCAGTTCTTC.

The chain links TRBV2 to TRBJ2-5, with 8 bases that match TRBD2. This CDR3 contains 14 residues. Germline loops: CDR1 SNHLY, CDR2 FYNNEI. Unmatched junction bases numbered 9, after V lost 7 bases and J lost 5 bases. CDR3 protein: CASIPGTSWETQYF. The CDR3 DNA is TGTGCCAGCATCCCCGGGACTAGTTGGGAGACCCAGTACTTC.

CDR3 amino acids: CASSHDRDTQRPNYGYTF. In DNA form, the CDR3 reads TGCGCCAGCAGCCACGATCGGGACACCCAAAGACCTAACTATGGCTACACCTTC. This sequence joins TRBV4-3 and TRBJ1-2; D is perhaps TRBD1 (6 bases). V shed 3 bases and J shed 0 bases, with 20 bases lying between them. The CDR3 runs to 18 residues. The V gene's germline CDR1 is LGHNA and CDR2 YSLEER.

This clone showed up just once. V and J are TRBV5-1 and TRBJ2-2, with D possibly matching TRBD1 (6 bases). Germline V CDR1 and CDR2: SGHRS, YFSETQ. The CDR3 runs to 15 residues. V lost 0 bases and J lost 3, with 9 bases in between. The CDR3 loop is CASSLDTGHTGELFF. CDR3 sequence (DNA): TGCGCCAGCAGCTTGGACACAGGGCACACCGGGGAGCTGTTTTTT.

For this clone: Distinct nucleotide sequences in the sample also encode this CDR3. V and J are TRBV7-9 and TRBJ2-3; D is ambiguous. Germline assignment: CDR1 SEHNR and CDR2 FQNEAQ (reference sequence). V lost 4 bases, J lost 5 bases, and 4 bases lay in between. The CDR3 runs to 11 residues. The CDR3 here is CASSWEDTQYF. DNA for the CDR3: TGTGCCAGCAGCTGGGAAGATACGCAGTATTTT.

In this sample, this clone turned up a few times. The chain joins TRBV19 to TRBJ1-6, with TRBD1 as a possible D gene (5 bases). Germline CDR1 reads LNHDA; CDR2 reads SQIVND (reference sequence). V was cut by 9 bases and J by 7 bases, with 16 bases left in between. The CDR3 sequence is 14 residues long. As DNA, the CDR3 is TGTGCCAGCCGGGACGCAGGGAGCAATTCACCCCTCCACTTT. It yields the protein CASRDAGSNSPLHF.

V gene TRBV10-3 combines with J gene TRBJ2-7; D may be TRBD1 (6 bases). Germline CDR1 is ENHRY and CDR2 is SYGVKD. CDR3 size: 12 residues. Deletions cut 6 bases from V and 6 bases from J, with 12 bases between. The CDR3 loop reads CAISQDSAEQYF. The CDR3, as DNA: TGTGCCATCAGCCAGGACAGCGCCGAGCAGTACTTC.

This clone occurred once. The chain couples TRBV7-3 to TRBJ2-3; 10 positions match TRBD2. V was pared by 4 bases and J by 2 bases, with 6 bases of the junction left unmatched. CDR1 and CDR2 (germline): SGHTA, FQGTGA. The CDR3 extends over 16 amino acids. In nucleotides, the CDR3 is TGTGCCAGCAGCTCACTAGCGGGGACTTTCACAGATACGCAGTATTTT. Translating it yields CASSSLAGTFTDTQYF.

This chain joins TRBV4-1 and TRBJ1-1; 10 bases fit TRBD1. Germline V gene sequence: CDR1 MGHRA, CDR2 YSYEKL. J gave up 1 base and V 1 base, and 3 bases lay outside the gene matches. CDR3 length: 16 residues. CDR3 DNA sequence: TGCGCCAGCAGCCAAGCGGGACAGGGGTGGAACACTGAAGCTTTCTTT. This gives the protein CASSQAGQGWNTEAFF.

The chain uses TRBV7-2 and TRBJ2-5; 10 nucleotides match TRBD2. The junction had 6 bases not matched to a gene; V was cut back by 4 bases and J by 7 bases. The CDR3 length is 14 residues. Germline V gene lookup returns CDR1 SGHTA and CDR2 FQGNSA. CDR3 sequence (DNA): TGTGCCAGCAGCTCTAGCGGGAGCTCATCGACCCAGTACTTC. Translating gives CASSSSGSSSTQYF.

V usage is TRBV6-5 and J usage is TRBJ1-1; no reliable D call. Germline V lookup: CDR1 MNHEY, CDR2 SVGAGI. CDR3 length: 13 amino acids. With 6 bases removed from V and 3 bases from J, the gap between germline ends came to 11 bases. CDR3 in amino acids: CASSRRPDTEAFF. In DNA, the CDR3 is TGTGCCAGCAGCCGAAGACCCGACACTGAAGCTTTCTTT.

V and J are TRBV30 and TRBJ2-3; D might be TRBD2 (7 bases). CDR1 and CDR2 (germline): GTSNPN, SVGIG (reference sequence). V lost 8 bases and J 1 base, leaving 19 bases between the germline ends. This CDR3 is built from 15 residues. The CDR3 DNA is TGTGCCGGAAGAAGGGGGGGAAGGGGCACAGATACGCAGTATTTT. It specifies CAGRRGGRGTDTQYF.

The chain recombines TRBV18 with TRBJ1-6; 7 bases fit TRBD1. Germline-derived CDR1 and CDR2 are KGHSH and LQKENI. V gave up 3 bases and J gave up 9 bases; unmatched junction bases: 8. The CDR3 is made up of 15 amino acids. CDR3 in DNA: TGTGCCAGCTCACCCTCACAGGGGTTGACTTCACCCCTCCACTTT. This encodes CASSPSQGLTSPLHF.

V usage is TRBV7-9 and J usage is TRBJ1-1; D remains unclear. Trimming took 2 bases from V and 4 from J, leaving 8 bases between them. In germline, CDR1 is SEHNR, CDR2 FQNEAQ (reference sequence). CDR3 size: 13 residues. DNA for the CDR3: TGTGCCAGCAGCTTAACGATAAGCACTGAAGCTTTCTTT. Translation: CASSLTISTEAFF.

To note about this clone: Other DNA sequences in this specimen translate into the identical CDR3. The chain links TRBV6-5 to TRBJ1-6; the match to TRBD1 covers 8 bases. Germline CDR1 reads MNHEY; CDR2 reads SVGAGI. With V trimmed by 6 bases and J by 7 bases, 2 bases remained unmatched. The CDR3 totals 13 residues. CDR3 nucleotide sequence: TGTGCCAGCAGGGACAGGGACAATTCACCCCTCCACTTT. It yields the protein CASRDRDNSPLHF.

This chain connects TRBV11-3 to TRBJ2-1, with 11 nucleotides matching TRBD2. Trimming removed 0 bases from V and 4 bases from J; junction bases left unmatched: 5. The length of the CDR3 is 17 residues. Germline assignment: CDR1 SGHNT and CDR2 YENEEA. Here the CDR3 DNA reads TGTGCCAGCAGCTTAGATCTAGGGACTAGCGGTTACAATGAGCAGTTCTTC. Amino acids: CASSLDLGTSGYNEQFF.

The CDR3 DNA reads as TGTGCCAGCTCCTCAGGGGCTAGCGGCACCACAGATACGCAGTATTTT. Protein: CASSSGASGTTDTQYF. The chain employs TRBV18 and TRBJ2-3; D may be TRBD2 (7 bases). The germline CDR1 and CDR2 sequences are KGHSH and LQKENI. V was shortened by 6 bases and J by 2 bases, with 18 bases between the two germline ends. CDR3 length: 16 residues.

The CDR3 nucleotides read TGTGCCAGCAGCTGGGACAGGGCACCCTACAATGAGCAGTTCTTC. Translated, it gives CASSWDRAPYNEQFF. The chain is built from TRBV7-9 and TRBJ2-1, with 9 bases lining up with TRBD1. Germline V gene data show CDR1 as SEHNR and CDR2 as FQNEAQ (reference sequence). The CDR3 runs to 15 residues. V shed 4 bases, J shed 2 bases, and the junction held 3 bases outside the gene matches.